The entry below gives a single TCR beta chain sequence along with its context. This entry belongs to a study of blood T cell repertoires in COVID-19. Study-level information: PBMCs, B-cell-depleted T cells, or T cells provided the cDNA or gDNA that made up the material.

Method: immunoSEQ multiplex PCR; TCRdb's copy keeps in-frame clones and lacks some. Found here are under 85,000 clones, more than 85% of them singletons; the top ten hold around 14%. Trimming stripped 8 bases from V and 2 bases from J, with 10 bases between. CDR1 and CDR2 from the germline V gene are SNHLY and FYNNEI. The CDR3 spans 13 residues. The chain carries TRBV2 and TRBJ1-3; D ambiguous. This sequence originates from a man in his sixties or seventies with active or convalescent COVID-19. Sequencing was carried out using peripheral blood. The CDR3 bases are TGTGCCAGCGTTCAGCGAGCTGGAAACACCATATATTTT. It translates to CASVQRAGNTIYF.